A selection of T cell receptor beta chains follows, all from one sample in a study of control samples from healthy donors and cancer patients. The data were produced by immunoSEQ multiplex PCR, yet TCRdb's version contains in-frame clones alone and is incomplete. The sample holds fewer than 200,000 clones, more than 90% seen once. The sequencing sample was made of blood. These TCRs come from a man aged 25 to 40 in good health. Both conserved end residues are part of each CDR3. D genes are given only for firm matches. Not every row has a clone size; where given, it reads once, few, many or a size class.

D gene	J gene	clone size	CDR3 length	V gene	CDR3 DNA	CDR3 protein
NA	TRBJ2-3	NA	16	TRBV7-6	TGTGCCAGCAGCTTAGTGGGCAGCCAGGGCACAGATACGCAGTATTTT	CASSLVGSQGTDTQYF
NA	TRBJ2-3	NA	11	TRBV2	TGTGCCAGCAGTGAAGAGGATACGCAGTATTTT	CASSEEDTQYF
NA	TRBJ1-5	once	12	TRBV30	TGTGCCTGGAGCGTGGGAAATCAGCCCCAGCATTTT	CAWSVGNQPQHF
NA	TRBJ1-4	NA	14	TRBV7-9	TGTGCCAGCAGCCTCGAACAGAAGTATGAAAAACTGTTTTTT	CASSLEQKYEKLFF
NA	TRBJ1-5	NA	13	TRBV29-1	TGCAGCGCCCGGGACGGCGGGGATCAGCCCCAGCATTTT	CSARDGGDQPQHF
NA	TRBJ1-1	NA	15	TRBV7-8	TGTGCCAGCAGCCCCACGGGGCTATTGAACACTGAAGCTTTCTTT	CASSPTGLLNTEAFF
TRBD1	TRBJ1-5	NA	14	TRBV30	TGTGCCTGGAGCTACAGGGGGAGCGGTCAGCCCCAGCATTTT	CAWSYRGSGQPQHF
NA	TRBJ1-2	NA	15	TRBV5-1	TGCGCCAGCAGCTTGGCCGTAGGGGCCAGCTATGGCTACACCTTC	CASSLAVGASYGYTF
NA	TRBJ2-6	NA	14	TRBV27	TGTGCCAGCAGTCCCCGGGGGGGGGCCAACGTCCTGACTTTC	CASSPRGGANVLTF
TRBD1	TRBJ2-7	NA	14	TRBV3-1/TRBV3-2	TGTGCCAGCAGCCAAAAGACAGGGTCCTACGAGCAGTACTTC	CASSQKTGSYEQYF
TRBD1	TRBJ2-6	once	16	TRBV30	TGTGCCTGGAGTGAAACAGGGGCGGCTGGGGCCAACGTCCTGACTTTC	CAWSETGAAGANVLTF
NA	TRBJ1-5	NA	16	TRBV21-1	TGTGCCAGCAGCAAAATGCTCAGGGGGCGCAATCAGCCCCAGCATTTT	CASSKMLRGRNQPQHF
NA	TRBJ1-2	NA	11	TRBV30	TGTGCCTGGAGTGTACTTAATGGCTACACCTTC	CAWSVLNGYTF
NA	TRBJ1-2	NA	13	TRBV14	TGTGCCAGCAGACCAGACAGTAACTATGGCTACACCTTC	CASRPDSNYGYTF
TRBD2	TRBJ2-5	NA	17	TRBV3-1/TRBV3-2	TGTGCCAGCAGCCAAGAGATGGACCGGGAGGGCCAAGAGACCCAGTACTTC	CASSQEMDREGQETQYF
TRBD1	TRBJ1-1	NA	15	TRBV5-4	TGTGCCAGCAGCACCGACAGGGGATTGAACACTGAAGCTTTCTTT	CASSTDRGLNTEAFF
NA	TRBJ2-3	NA	16	TRBV7-6	TGTGCCAGCAGCCCCGGCGGGACTTTCAACACAGATACGCAGTATTTT	CASSPGGTFNTDTQYF
NA	TRBJ1-6	NA	13	TRBV5-1	TGCGCCAGCAGCTTGAATCGGGATTCACCCCTCCACTTT	CASSLNRDSPLHF
NA	TRBJ1-3	once	17	TRBV7-9	TGTGCCAGCAGCCGAAATGGGATAGGAACCTCTGGAAACACCATATATTTT	CASSRNGIGTSGNTIYF
TRBD1	TRBJ2-1	NA	15	TRBV2	TGTGCCAGCAGTCCTCCGGGACAGACATACAATGAGCAGTTCTTC	CASSPPGQTYNEQFF
NA	TRBJ2-7	NA	14	TRBV6-5	TGTGCCAGCAGTTACAAGCCGCCCGCTCTGGCGCAGTACTTC	CASSYKPPALAQYF
NA	TRBJ2-7	NA	14	TRBV7-2	TGTGCCAGCAGCCGTCCCGAGAGCTCCTACGAGCAGTACTTC	CASSRPESSYEQYF
NA	TRBJ1-1	NA	16	TRBV9	TGTGCCAGCAGCGATAACCCGTCCAGGGTCGGCACTGAAGCTTTCTTT	CASSDNPSRVGTEAFF
NA	TRBJ1-6	NA	13	TRBV28	TGTGCCAGCAGTTGGGCGGGGAATTCACCCCTCCACTTT	CASSWAGNSPLHF
NA	TRBJ1-4	NA	15	TRBV9	TGTGCCAGCAGCGTAGGCGGCCAAATAAATAAAAAACTGTTTTTT	CASSVGGQINKKLFF
TRBD1	TRBJ1-6	NA	20	TRBV29-1	TGCAGCCTAAGTTGTTTACCCGGGACAGGGGGCGATTACTATAATTCACCCCTCCACTTT	CSLSCLPGTGGDYYNSPLHF
NA	TRBJ1-6	NA	13	TRBV14	TGTGCCAGCAGCCAAGATCAGAGGTCACCCCTCCACTTT	CASSQDQRSPLHF
TRBD2	TRBJ2-5	NA	16	TRBV6-1	TGTGCCAGCTGTGGGGGGCGGGGGGGGAGGAGCGAGACCCAGTACTTC	CASCGGRGGRSETQYF
NA	TRBJ2-7	NA	11	TRBV18	TGTGCCAGCTCACCGAGGGACGAGCAGTACTTC	CASSPRDEQYF
NA	TRBJ2-5	NA	12	TRBV5-1	TGCGCCAGCAGTTCCCTTGGAGAGACCCAGTACTTC	CASSSLGETQYF
TRBD2	TRBJ2-7	NA	15	TRBV5-1	TGCGCCAGCAGGGATAGCGGGGGGAGCTCCTACGAGCAGTACTTT	CASRDSGGSSYEQYF
TRBD1	TRBJ1-4	NA	15	TRBV27	TGTGCCAGCAGTTCCGGGACAGGTTGGGGTGAAAAACTGTTTTTT	CASSSGTGWGEKLFF
TRBD1	TRBJ1-4	NA	15	TRBV4-3	TGCGCCAGCAGCCAGACGACAGGGAGTAATGAAAAACTGTTTTTT	CASSQTTGSNEKLFF
NA	TRBJ2-5	NA	13	TRBV5-8	TGTGCCAGCAGCTTCGCGTGGGGAGAGACCCAGTACTTC	CASSFAWGETQYF
NA	TRBJ1-1	NA	13	TRBV12-3/TRBV12-4	TGTGCCAGCGCGGTCAGCCATTACACTGAAGCTTTCTTT	CASAVSHYTEAFF
TRBD1	TRBJ1-2	NA	14	TRBV5-6	TGTGCCAGCAGCCCAACAGGGGGCGGATATGGCTACACCTTC	CASSPTGGGYGYTF
NA	TRBJ1-2	once	15	TRBV7-9	TGTGCCAGCAGCCAAGCCGGACAGACTAACTATGGCTACACCTTC	CASSQAGQTNYGYTF
NA	TRBJ1-4	NA	15	TRBV27	TGTGCCAGCAGTTTATCCAGGCAGGCTAATGAAAAACTGTTTTTT	CASSLSRQANEKLFF
TRBD1	TRBJ1-1	NA	22	TRBV9	TGTGCCAGCAGCGTAGTAGGTCCGGGGGGACAGGCCTACAAAACCAGGGACACTGAAGCTTTCTTT	CASSVVGPGGQAYKTRDTEAFF
TRBD2	TRBJ2-7	NA	14	TRBV11-3	TGTGCCAGCAGCATCGGGACTAGCGGGATCCCCATACACTTC	CASSIGTSGIPIHF
NA	TRBJ1-1	many	14	TRBV19	TGTGCCAGTACCCTGGAGGGCCCGAACACTGAAGCTTTCTTT	CASTLEGPNTEAFF
TRBD1	TRBJ1-1	NA	13	TRBV19	TGTGCCAGTACCAGACAGGGAAGCACTGAAGCTTTCTTT	CASTRQGSTEAFF
NA	TRBJ2-7	NA	12	TRBV2	TGTGCCAGCAGTGATTGGGTTAACGAGCAGTACTTC	CASSDWVNEQYF
NA	TRBJ1-1	NA	11	TRBV19	TGTGCCAGTAGTACGTATACTGAAGCTTTCTTT	CASSTYTEAFF
NA	TRBJ1-1	NA	14	TRBV30	TGTGCCTGGAGTAGACTGGGCCGCCCCACTGAAGCTTTCTTT	CAWSRLGRPTEAFF
NA	TRBJ2-1	few	17	TRBV29-1	TGCAGCGCCAGGGGTAGGGAGTTAGGCGCGGACCACAATGAGCAGTTCTTC	CSARGRELGADHNEQFF
TRBD2	TRBJ2-5	NA	15	TRBV13	TGTGCCAGCAGCTTCCGGACTAGCGGGAGTCAGACCCAGTACTTC	CASSFRTSGSQTQYF
NA	TRBJ2-2	NA	16	TRBV5-5	TGTGCCAGCAGCTTGATGGGGACGGCGAACACCGGGGAGCTGTTTTTT	CASSLMGTANTGELFF
NA	TRBJ1-5	NA	15	TRBV10-2	TGCGCCAGCAGTGAGGACGTGGGGCTGGGGCAGCCCCAGCATTTT	CASSEDVGLGQPQHF